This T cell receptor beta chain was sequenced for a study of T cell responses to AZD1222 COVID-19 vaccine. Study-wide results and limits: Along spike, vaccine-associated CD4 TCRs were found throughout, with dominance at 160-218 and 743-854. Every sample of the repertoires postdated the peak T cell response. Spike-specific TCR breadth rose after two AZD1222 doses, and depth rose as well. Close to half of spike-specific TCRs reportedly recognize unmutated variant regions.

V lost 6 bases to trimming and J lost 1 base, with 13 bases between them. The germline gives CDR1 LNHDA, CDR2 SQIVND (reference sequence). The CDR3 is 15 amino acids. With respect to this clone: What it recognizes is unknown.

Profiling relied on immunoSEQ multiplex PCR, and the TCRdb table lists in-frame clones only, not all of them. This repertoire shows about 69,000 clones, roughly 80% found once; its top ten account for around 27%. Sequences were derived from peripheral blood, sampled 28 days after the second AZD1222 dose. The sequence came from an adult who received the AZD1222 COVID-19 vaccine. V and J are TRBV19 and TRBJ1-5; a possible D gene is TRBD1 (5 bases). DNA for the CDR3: TGTGCCAGTAGGGGAGCGGGGCAGAGCAATCAGCCCCAGCATTTT. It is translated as CASRGAGQSNQPQHF.